The next 32 T cell receptor beta chains were all read from a single sample in a study of OX40 agonist ivuxolimab in advanced cancers. The protocol was immunoSEQ multiplex PCR, while the TCRdb copy is restricted to in-frame clones and leaves out a portion. The table includes 70,000 to 95,000 clones, about 90% detected once. This specimen was CD4+ or CD8+ T cells sorted from blood, taken in a trial of the OX40 agonist ivuxolimab. The receptor set was obtained from an adult with an advanced solid tumor such as melanoma, head and neck, liver or kidney cancer.

The rearrangement links TRBV6-1 to TRBJ1-5, with D hard to call. The CDR3 contains 12 residues. CDR1 is MNHNS, CDR2 SASEGT, per germline. Trimming cost V 4 bases and J 4 bases, with 5 bases left between them. This CDR3 reads CASSAGNQPQHF. The CDR3 DNA reads as TGTGCCAGCAGTGCCGGTAATCAGCCCCAGCATTTT.

This chain uses TRBV2 with TRBJ1-1; perhaps TRBD1 as D (6 bases). CDR1 and CDR2 (germline): SNHLY, FYNNEI. V was pared by 0 bases and J by 3 bases, with 11 bases between. CDR3 length: 15 residues. In DNA form, the CDR3 reads TGTGCCAGCAGTGAAGCGGGGGCTATGGACACTGAAGCTTTCTTT. Residues: CASSEAGAMDTEAFF.

CDR3 residues: CASSATGENTEAFF. CDR3 DNA: TGTGCCAGCAGCGCTACAGGGGAAAACACTGAAGCTTTCTTT. The chain couples TRBV6-6 to TRBJ1-1; TRBD1 matches 7 bases. The length of the CDR3 is 14 residues. V lost 6 bases to trimming and J lost 2 bases; unmatched junction nucleotides: 6. CDR1 is MNHNY and CDR2 is SVGAGI in the germline V gene (reference sequence).

The chain links TRBV6-5 to TRBJ1-5; a possible D gene is TRBD1 (6 bases). The CDR3 has 13 amino acids. Trimming took off 4 bases at V and 7 bases at J, with 11 bases between the two ends. Germline CDR1 MNHEY, CDR2 SVGAGI. This chain's CDR3 is CASSSVGGQPQHF. CDR3 DNA sequence: TGTGCCAGCAGTTCCGTTGGGGGCCAGCCCCAGCATTTT.

The V and J genes are TRBV18 and TRBJ2-1, with D perhaps matching TRBD1 (6 bases). This CDR3 comprises 15 residues. Germline V gene sequence: CDR1 KGHSH, CDR2 LQKENI. Trimming took 6 bases from V and 2 from J, leaving 14 bases between them. The CDR3 DNA reads as TGTGCCAGCTCGGCGTGGGACACAACCTACAATGAGCAGTTCTTC. Translation: CASSAWDTTYNEQFF.

The rearrangement uses TRBV5-4 and TRBJ2-2; 14 nucleotides match TRBD2. Per germline, CDR1 SGHNT and CDR2 YYREEE (reference sequence). The CDR3 runs to 17 residues. J gave up 4 bases and V 4 bases, and 6 bases lay outside the gene matches. CDR3 nucleotides: TGTGCCAGCAGCGGGACTAGCGGGGGAGTTGGCACCGGGGAGCTGTTTTTT. Residues: CASSGTSGGVGTGELFF.

Of note for this clone: Within the sample, other DNA sequences also encode this same CDR3. The chain couples TRBV29-1 to TRBJ1-5; the match to TRBD1 covers 10 bases. Unmatched junction bases numbered 19, after V lost 7 bases and J lost 1 base. The CDR3 length is 19 residues. The V gene's germline CDR1 is SQVTM and CDR2 ANQGSEA. The CDR3 protein is CSAQDTSGQGLGSNQPQHF. The CDR3 DNA reads as TGCAGCGCCCAGGACACTTCGGGACAGGGGCTTGGGAGCAATCAGCCCCAGCATTTT.

This chain links TRBV19 with TRBJ1-3; D is perhaps TRBD1 (6 bases). Germline loops: CDR1 LNHDA, CDR2 SQIVND (reference sequence). CDR3 length: 16 residues. With 4 bases removed from V and 0 bases from J, the gap between germline ends came to 13 bases. CDR3 loop: CASSTPGEGSGNTIYF. CDR3 sequence (DNA): TGTGCCAGTAGTACTCCAGGGGAGGGCTCTGGAAACACCATATATTTT.

The chain is built from TRBV6-1 and TRBJ2-7; no clear D. Germline-derived CDR1 and CDR2 are MNHNS and SASEGT. CDR3 length equals 12 residues. Between the trimmed V and J ends, which lost 1 base and 11 bases, there was a span of 12 bases. The CDR3 is CASSEGRLHEYF. The CDR3 coding sequence is TGTGCCAGCAGTGAAGGGCGACTCCATGAGTACTTC.

The rearrangement links TRBV2 to TRBJ2-5; the D gene is possibly TRBD1 (6 bases). The germline V and J ends were trimmed by 7 bases and 4 bases, with 19 bases remaining between them. The CDR3 contains 15 residues. Germline lookup yields CDR1 SNHLY and CDR2 FYNNEI. The CDR3 nucleotides are TGTGCCAGCACTCGAAGAAACAGGGTGGGAGAGACCCAGTACTTC. Its translation: CASTRRNRVGETQYF.

The chain is built from TRBV4-1 and TRBJ1-1; D may be TRBD1 (6 bases). Germline V gene data show CDR1 as MGHRA and CDR2 as YSYEKL. This CDR3 has 14 residues. Trimming stripped 1 base from V and 12 bases from J, with 18 bases between. The CDR3 spells CASSQVGTLGETFF. CDR3 in DNA: TGCGCCAGCAGCCAAGTCGGGACACTCGGGGAAACTTTCTTT.

This rearrangement joins TRBV6-5 to TRBJ2-3; the match to TRBD1 covers 8 bases. The CDR3 has 12 amino acids. J gave up 6 bases and V 5 bases, and 1 base lay outside the gene matches. Germline lookup yields CDR1 MNHEY and CDR2 SVGAGI. CDR3: CASSHRGDTQYF. DNA for the CDR3: TGTGCCAGCAGTCACAGGGGGGATACGCAGTATTTT.

The rearrangement joins TRBV11-1 to TRBJ2-1; 10 nucleotides match TRBD2. V trimming: 5 bases; J trimming: 9 bases; junction bases outside the gene matches: 7. Germline CDR1 reads SGHAT; CDR2 reads FQDESV (reference sequence). CDR3 size: 14 residues. The CDR3 coding sequence is TGTGCCAGCAGCCCCGGACTAGCGGTTGGTGAGCAGTTCTTC. Its translation is CASSPGLAVGEQFF.

J is TRBJ2-7 and V is TRBV19; 10 positions match TRBD1. The CDR3 runs 14 residues. After removal of 4 bases from V and 5 bases from J, the junction contained 5 bases not matched to a gene. From germline, CDR1 is LNHDA and CDR2 SQIVND (reference sequence). The CDR3 region is CASSTTGTGDEQYF. CDR3 nucleotide sequence: TGTGCCAGTAGTACCACCGGGACAGGGGACGAGCAGTACTTC.

The chain is built from TRBV12-1 and TRBJ2-2; TRBD1, the table's D call, was not compared with the DNA. TRBV12-1 is given as a pseudogene. The CDR3 contains 19 residues. The DNA for the CDR3 is TGTGCCAGCAGCTGGGGGACAACGGATGGACTTACGAACACCGGGGAGCTGTTTTTT. Its translation: CASSWGTTDGLTNTGELFF.

V is TRBV6-5 and J is TRBJ2-3; 10 bases map to TRBD2. Germline trimming cut 5 bases from V and 10 bases from J; bases unmatched to any gene: 6. CDR1 and CDR2 from the germline V gene are MNHEY and SVGAGI. The CDR3 length is 13 residues. The CDR3 DNA reads as TGTGCCAGCAGTGAGCGGGGGGGCCAATCGCAGTATTTT. It translates to CASSERGGQSQYF.

The rearrangement links TRBV7-6 to TRBJ2-5, with TRBD2 identical over 7 bases. This CDR3 is built from 17 residues. The J segment lost 4 bases and the V segment lost 5 bases, leaving 16 bases of the junction unmatched. The V gene's germline CDR1 is SGHVS and CDR2 FNYEAQ. The CDR3 here is CASSISTLSGGAETQYF. The CDR3 nucleotides read TGTGCCAGCAGCATCAGTACGCTCTCGGGGGGAGCAGAGACCCAGTACTTC.

CDR3 residues: CASSFIGPSSGNTIYF. CDR3 bases: TGTGCCAGCAGCTTCATTGGACCGAGCTCTGGAAACACCATATATTTT. The gene calls are TRBV5-6 and TRBJ1-3; D ambiguous. The CDR3 covers 16 residues. CDR1 and CDR2 (germline): SGHDT, YYEEEE. Trimming took off 2 bases at V and 0 bases at J, with 12 bases between the two ends.

The chain links TRBV6-5 to TRBJ1-2; no clear D. Looked up from germline, CDR1 is MNHEY and CDR2 is SVGAGI. This CDR3 has 13 amino acids. Trimming stripped 6 bases from V and 8 bases from J, with 16 bases between. The CDR3 DNA sequence: TGTGCCAGCAGACGACAAGGTGGGGAAGGCTACACCTTC. Amino acid sequence: CASRRQGGEGYTF.

This sequence joins TRBV18 and TRBJ1-1, with D uncertain. This CDR3 is 14 amino acids long. Trimming shortened V by 1 base and J by 1 base, and 7 bases separated the two germline ends. The germline gives CDR1 KGHSH, CDR2 LQKENI. The CDR3 region is CASSPQDRNTEAFF. In nucleotides, the CDR3 is TGTGCCAGCTCACCACAGGACCGGAACACTGAAGCTTTCTTT. Complete variable domain (other parts from reference TRBV18 and TRBJ1-1): NAGVMQNPRHLVRRRGQEARLRCSPMKGHSHVYWYRQLPEEGLKFMVYLQKENIIDESGMPKERFSAEFPKEGPSILRIQQVVRGDSAAYFCASSPQDRNTEAFFGQGTRLTVV.

There are a few counts of this clone. The rearrangement uses TRBV19 and TRBJ1-5; TRBD1 matches at 8 bases. Germline CDR1 is LNHDA and CDR2 is SQIVND (reference sequence). The CDR3 totals 13 residues. The V and J ends lost 6 bases and 4 bases, in that order; junction bases with no gene match: 2. In DNA form, the CDR3 reads TGTGCCAGTAGGGGGACAGGAAATCAGCCCCAGCATTTT. The encoded protein is CASRGTGNQPQHF.

The genes are TRBV7-2 and TRBJ2-1, with D unresolved. The germline CDR1 and CDR2 sequences are SGHTA and FQGNSA. The CDR3 is 16 amino acids. V dropped 0 bases and J dropped 2 bases, with 11 bases sitting between them. CDR3 sequence: CASSLASTPTYNEQFF. DNA for the CDR3: TGTGCCAGCAGCTTAGCGAGTACTCCTACCTACAATGAGCAGTTCTTC.

On this clone itself: The sample contains more than one DNA sequence encoding this CDR3. V and J are TRBV7-8 and TRBJ1-3; 8 bases map to TRBD1. Looked up from germline, CDR1 is SGHVS and CDR2 is FQNEAQ. V lost 0 bases and J lost 4; bases outside the gene matches: 5. CDR3 length: 16 amino acids. The CDR3 DNA reads TGTGCCAGCAGCTTAGCCCAGGGGGCACGGGGAAACACCATATATTTT. It encodes CASSLAQGARGNTIYF.

The rearrangement links TRBV14 to TRBJ1-3; a weak D match, TRBD1 (6 bases). The CDR3 is 21 amino acids. Germline assignment: CDR1 SGHDN and CDR2 FVKESK. Trimming stripped 0 bases from V and 0 bases from J, with 24 bases between. CDR3 amino acids: CASSQEGWTPTGLGSGNTIYF. The CDR3 nucleotides read TGTGCCAGCAGCCAAGAAGGCTGGACCCCAACAGGGTTGGGCTCTGGAAACACCATATATTTT.

The chain links TRBV5-1 to TRBJ1-1; D might be TRBD1 (5 bases). V lost 5 bases and J 3 bases, leaving 11 bases between the germline ends. Germline CDR1 and CDR2: SGHRS and YFSETQ. The CDR3 has 13 residues. The CDR3 DNA is TGCGCCAGCAGTGGGGGGTGGGACACTGAAGCTTTCTTT. Residues: CASSGGWDTEAFF.

The chain recombines TRBV19 with TRBJ2-7; D uncertain. The CDR3 sequence is 11 residues long. V shed 4 bases and J shed 3 bases, with 4 bases lying between them. Germline CDR1 reads LNHDA; CDR2 reads SQIVND (reference sequence). CDR3 loop: CASSTGYEQYF. Written as DNA, the CDR3 is TGTGCCAGTAGTACAGGCTACGAGCAGTACTTC.

The V and J genes are TRBV19 and TRBJ2-3, with D uncertain. This CDR3 contains 14 residues. The V gene's germline CDR1 is LNHDA and CDR2 SQIVND (reference sequence). With 4 bases removed from V and 3 bases from J, the gap between germline ends came to 11 bases. The CDR3: CASSKALETDTQYF. For the CDR3, the DNA is TGTGCCAGTAGTAAGGCCCTTGAGACAGATACGCAGTATTTT.

With respect to this clone: This sample includes further DNA sequences coding for the same CDR3. In DNA, the CDR3 is TGCGCCAGCAGCTTCTACAATGAGCAGTTCTTC. Protein product: CASSFYNEQFF. The chain links TRBV5-1 to TRBJ2-1; D unresolved. CDR3 length: 11 amino acids. The V and J ends lost 2 bases and 3 bases respectively, with 0 bases between them. Germline CDR1 reads SGHRS; CDR2 reads YFSETQ.

J is TRBJ2-4 and V is TRBV10-3; no firm D call. With 2 bases removed from V and 0 bases from J, the gap between germline ends came to 5 bases. The germline CDR1 and CDR2 sequences are ENHRY and SYGVKD. The CDR3 is made up of 14 amino acids. CDR3 bases: TGTGCCATCAGTGAGGCTCTAGCCAAAAACATTCAGTACTTC. It specifies CAISEALAKNIQYF.

V gene TRBV5-1 combines with J gene TRBJ2-3; 9 bases are a match to TRBD2. The germline V gene encodes CDR1 SGHRS and CDR2 YFSETQ. The CDR3 runs to 14 residues. Trimming removed 6 bases from V and 4 bases from J; junction bases left unmatched: 6. The CDR3 DNA follows: TGCGCCAGCAATCGGCGGGGGGGCGCAGATACGCAGTATTTT. Protein product: CASNRRGGADTQYF.

This clone was seen only a few times. V and J are TRBV18 and TRBJ1-4; no clear D gene. CDR1 KGHSH and CDR2 LQKENI come from the germline V gene. The CDR3 runs 14 residues. Trimming removed 3 bases at V and 7 bases at J, with 12 bases between. CDR3 sequence (DNA): TGTGCCAGCTCACCGCCCGCGTATCGTGAAAAACTGTTTTTT. Translation gives CASSPPAYREKLFF.

The chain joins TRBV11-2 to TRBJ1-2; D not certain. V lost 6 bases and J lost 3, with 20 bases in between. In germline, CDR1 is SGHAT, CDR2 FQNNGV. This CDR3 is 16 amino acids long. In DNA form, the CDR3 reads TGTGCCAGCAGTCAACCCGGCGCAAATCGGGACTATGGCTACACCTTC. Translated, it gives CASSQPGANRDYGYTF.